This T cell receptor beta chain was sequenced during a study of blood T cells in healthy people across ages. Study overall: About one barcoded beta molecule was captured per two T cells (by template switching).

Per sample, extraction of total RNA gave at least 5.5 micrograms in every case. Combining a sample-barcoded 5' primer with a J-beta primer mix, a second PCR ran for roughly 7 to 12 cycles. Using its own MiXCR run on the 5' RACE reads, TCRdb lists one record per CDR3 protein. The repertoire consists of approximately 700,000 distinct CDR3 sequences, with approximately 31% occurring once and the leading ten covering approximately 15%. The CDR3 covers 14 residues. Trimming shortened V by 0 bases and J by 4 bases, and 10 bases separated the two germline ends. The germline V gene encodes CDR1 SGHAT and CDR2 FQNNGV.

The TCR was taken from a woman of 80 years or more in good health. The sequenced sample was blood. The gene calls are TRBV11-2 and TRBJ2-7, with TRBD2 as a possible D gene (6 bases). The CDR3 here is CASSLERENYEQYF. CDR3 in DNA: TGTGCCAGCAGCTTAGAACGGGAGAATTACGAGCAGTACTTC.